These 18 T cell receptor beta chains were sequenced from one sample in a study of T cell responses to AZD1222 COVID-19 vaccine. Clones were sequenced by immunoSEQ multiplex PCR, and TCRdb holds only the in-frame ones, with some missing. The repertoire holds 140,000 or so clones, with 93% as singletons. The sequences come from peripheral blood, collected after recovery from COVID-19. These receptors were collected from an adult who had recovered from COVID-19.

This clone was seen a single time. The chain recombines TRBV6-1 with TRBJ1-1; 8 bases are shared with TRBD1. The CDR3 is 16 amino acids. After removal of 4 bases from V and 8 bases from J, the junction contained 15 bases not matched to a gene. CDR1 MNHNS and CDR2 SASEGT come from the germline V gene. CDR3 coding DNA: TGTGCCAGCAGTGTCCTGACAGGGGCCGGTAATTGGGAAGCTTTCTTT. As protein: CASSVLTGAGNWEAFF.

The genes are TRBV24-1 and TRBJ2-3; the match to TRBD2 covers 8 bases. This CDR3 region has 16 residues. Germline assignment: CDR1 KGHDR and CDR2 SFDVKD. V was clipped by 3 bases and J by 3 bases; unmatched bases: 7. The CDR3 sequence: CATSDERGSGTDTQYF. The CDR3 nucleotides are TGTGCCACCAGTGATGAGCGGGGGTCGGGTACAGATACGCAGTATTTT.

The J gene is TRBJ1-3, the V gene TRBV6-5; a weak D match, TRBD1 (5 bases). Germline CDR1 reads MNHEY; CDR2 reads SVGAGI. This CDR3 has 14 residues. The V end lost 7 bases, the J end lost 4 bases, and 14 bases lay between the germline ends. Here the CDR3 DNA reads TGTGCCAGCACCCCCAGGGCTGGAGGAAACACCATATATTTT. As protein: CASTPRAGGNTIYF.

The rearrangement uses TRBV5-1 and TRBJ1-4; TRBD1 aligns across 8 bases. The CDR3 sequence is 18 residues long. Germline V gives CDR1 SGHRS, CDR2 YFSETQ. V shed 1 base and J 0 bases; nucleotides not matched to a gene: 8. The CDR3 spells CASSLLGQGSATNEKLFF. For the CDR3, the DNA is TGCGCCAGCAGCTTGCTCGGACAGGGCTCTGCAACTAATGAAAAACTGTTTTTT.

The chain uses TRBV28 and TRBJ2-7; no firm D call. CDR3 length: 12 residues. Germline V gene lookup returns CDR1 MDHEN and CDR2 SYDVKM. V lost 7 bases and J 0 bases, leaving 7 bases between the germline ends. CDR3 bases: TGTGCCAGCAACGGCGACTCCTACGAGCAGTACTTC. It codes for CASNGDSYEQYF.

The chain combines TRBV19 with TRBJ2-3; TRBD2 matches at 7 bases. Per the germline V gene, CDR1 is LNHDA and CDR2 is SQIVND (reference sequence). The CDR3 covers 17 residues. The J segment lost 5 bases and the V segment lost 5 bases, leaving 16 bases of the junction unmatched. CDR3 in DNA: TGTGCCAGTAGTTGGTGGGGGGGTCGAGGGTCCCAAGATACGCAGTATTTT. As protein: CASSWWGGRGSQDTQYF. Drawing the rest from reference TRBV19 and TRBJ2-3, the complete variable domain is DGGITQSPKYLFRKEGQNVTLSCEQNLNHDAMYWYRQDPGQGLRLIYYSQIVNDFQKGDIAEGYSVSREKKESFPLTVTSAQKNPTAFYLCASSWWGGRGSQDTQYFGPGTRLTVL.

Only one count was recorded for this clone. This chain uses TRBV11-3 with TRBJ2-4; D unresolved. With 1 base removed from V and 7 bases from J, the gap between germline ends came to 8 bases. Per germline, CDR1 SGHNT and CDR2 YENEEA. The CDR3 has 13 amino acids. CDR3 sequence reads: CASSLGHYNIQYF. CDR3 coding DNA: TGTGCCAGCAGCTTAGGGCATTATAACATTCAGTACTTC.

CDR3 loop: CASKRRHNSPLHF. The CDR3 DNA sequence: TGTGCCAGCAAAAGAAGGCATAATTCACCCCTCCACTTT. The chain uses TRBV27 and TRBJ1-6, with D unclear. V lost 7 bases and J lost 5, with 9 bases in between. Germline values: CDR1 MNHEY, CDR2 SMNVEV (reference sequence). The CDR3 runs to 13 residues.

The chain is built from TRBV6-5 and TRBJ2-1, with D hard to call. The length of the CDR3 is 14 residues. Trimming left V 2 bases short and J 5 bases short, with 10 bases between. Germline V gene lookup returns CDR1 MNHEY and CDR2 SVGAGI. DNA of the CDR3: TGTGCCAGCAGTTACGGTGTCAGACACAATGAGCAGTTCTTC. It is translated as CASSYGVRHNEQFF.

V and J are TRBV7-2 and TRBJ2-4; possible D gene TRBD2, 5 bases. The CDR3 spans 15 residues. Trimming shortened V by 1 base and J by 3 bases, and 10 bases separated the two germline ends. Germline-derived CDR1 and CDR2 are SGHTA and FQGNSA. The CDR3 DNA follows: TGTGCCAGCAGCTTAGGAGGGTCCGTCAAAAACATTCAGTACTTC. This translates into CASSLGGSVKNIQYF.

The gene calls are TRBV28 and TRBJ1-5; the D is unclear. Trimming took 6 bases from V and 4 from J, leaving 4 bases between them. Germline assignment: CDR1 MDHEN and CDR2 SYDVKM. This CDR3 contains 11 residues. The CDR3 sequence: CASSPNQPQHF. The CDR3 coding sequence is TGTGCCAGCAGCCCTAATCAGCCCCAGCATTTT.

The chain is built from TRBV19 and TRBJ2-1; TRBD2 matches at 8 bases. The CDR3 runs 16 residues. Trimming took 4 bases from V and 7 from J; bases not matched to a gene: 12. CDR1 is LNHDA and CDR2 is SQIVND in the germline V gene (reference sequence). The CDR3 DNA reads TGTGCCAGTAGTAGTACCGGGGGACTAGAACAAAATGAGCAGTTCTTC. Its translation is CASSSTGGLEQNEQFF.

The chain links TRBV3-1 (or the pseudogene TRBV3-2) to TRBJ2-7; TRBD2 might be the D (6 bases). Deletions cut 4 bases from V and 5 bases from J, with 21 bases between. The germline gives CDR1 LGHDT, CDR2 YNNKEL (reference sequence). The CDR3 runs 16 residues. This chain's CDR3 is CASSPNRAGLSNEQYF. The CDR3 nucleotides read TGTGCCAGCAGCCCAAATAGGGCGGGACTCTCAAACGAGCAGTACTTC.

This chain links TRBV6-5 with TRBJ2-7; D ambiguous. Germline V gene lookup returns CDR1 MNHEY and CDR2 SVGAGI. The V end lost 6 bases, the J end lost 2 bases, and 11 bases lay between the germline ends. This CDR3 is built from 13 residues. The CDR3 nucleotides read TGTGCCAGCAGATCCGGGCCAACCTACGAGCAGTACTTC. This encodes CASRSGPTYEQYF.

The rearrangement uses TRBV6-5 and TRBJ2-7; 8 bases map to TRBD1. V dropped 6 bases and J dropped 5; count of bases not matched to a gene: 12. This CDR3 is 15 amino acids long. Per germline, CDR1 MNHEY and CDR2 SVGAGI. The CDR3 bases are TGTGCCAGCAGCGGATCCTCACAACAGGGGGACGAGCAGTACTTC. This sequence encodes CASSGSSQQGDEQYF.

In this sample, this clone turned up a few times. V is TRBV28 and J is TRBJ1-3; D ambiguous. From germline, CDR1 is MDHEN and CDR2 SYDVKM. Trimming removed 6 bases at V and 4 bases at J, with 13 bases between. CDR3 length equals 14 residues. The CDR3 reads CASRAQAGGNTIYF. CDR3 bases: TGTGCCAGCAGGGCCCAGGCAGGAGGAAACACCATATATTTT.

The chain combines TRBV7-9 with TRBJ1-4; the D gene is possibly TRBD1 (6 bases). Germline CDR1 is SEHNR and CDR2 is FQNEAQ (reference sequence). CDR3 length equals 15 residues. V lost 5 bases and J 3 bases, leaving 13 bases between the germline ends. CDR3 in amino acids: CASSPRQESNEKLFF. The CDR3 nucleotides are TGTGCCAGCAGCCCAAGACAGGAATCTAATGAAAAACTGTTTTTT.

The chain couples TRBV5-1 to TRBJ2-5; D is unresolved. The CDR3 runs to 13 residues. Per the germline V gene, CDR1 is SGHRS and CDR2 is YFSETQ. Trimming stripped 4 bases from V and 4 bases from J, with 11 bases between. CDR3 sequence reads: CASSKDVGETQYF. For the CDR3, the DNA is TGCGCCAGCAGCAAGGACGTTGGAGAGACCCAGTACTTC.